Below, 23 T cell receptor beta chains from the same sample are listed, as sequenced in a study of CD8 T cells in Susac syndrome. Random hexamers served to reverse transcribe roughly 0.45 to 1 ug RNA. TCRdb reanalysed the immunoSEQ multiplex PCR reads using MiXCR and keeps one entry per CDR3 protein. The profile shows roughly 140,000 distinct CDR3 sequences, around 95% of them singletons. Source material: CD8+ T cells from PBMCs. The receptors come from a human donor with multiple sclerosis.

In DNA form, the CDR3 reads TGTGCCAGCAGTCCCCTAGGGGGTGGCTACACCTTC. Its protein product is CASSPLGGGYTF. The rearrangement joins TRBV27 to TRBJ1-2; tentative D call: TRBD1 (6 bases). This CDR3 is built from 12 residues. Germline CDR1 reads MNHEY; CDR2 reads SMNVEV (reference sequence). V was trimmed by 5 bases and J by 7 bases, leaving 11 bases between them.

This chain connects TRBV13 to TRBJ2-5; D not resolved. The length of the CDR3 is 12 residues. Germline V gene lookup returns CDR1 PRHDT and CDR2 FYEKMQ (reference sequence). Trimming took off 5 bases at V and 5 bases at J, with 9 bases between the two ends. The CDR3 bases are TGTGCCAGCAGCCTCTTTACGGAGACCCAGTACTTC. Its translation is CASSLFTETQYF.

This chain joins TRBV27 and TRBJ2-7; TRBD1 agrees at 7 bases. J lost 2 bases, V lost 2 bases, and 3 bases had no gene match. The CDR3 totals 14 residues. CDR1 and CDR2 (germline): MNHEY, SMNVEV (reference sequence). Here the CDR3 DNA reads TGTGCCAGCAGTTTAAAGGGGGCACCCTACGAGCAGTACGTC. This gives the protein CASSLKGAPYEQYV.

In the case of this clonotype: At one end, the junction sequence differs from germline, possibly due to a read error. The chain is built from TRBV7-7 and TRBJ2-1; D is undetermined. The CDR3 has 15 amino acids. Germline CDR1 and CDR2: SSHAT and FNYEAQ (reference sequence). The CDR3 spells CASSLGPRASNEQFF. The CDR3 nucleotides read TGTGCTAGCAGCTTAGGCCCCCGAGCGAGTAATGAGCAGTTCTTC. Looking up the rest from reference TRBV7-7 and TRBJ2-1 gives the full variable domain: GAGVSQSPRYKVTKRGQDVTLRCDPISSHATLYWYQQALGQGPEFLTYFNYEAQPDKSGLPSDRFSAERPEGSISTLTIQRTEQRDSAMYRCASSLGPRASNEQFFGPGTRLTVL.

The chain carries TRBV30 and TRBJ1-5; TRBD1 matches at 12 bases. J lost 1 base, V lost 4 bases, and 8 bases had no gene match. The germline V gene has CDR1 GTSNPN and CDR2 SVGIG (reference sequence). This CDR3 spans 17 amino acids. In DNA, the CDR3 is TGTGCCTGGATGGTAGGGACAGGGGGCACGAGCAATCAGCCCCAGCATTTT. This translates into CAWMVGTGGTSNQPQHF.

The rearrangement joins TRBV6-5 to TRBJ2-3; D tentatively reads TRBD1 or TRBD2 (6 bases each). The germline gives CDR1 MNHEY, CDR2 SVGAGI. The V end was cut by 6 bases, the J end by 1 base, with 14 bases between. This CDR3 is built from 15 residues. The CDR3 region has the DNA TGTGCCAGCAGCTCCCTGGGGGGCGGCACAGATACGCAGTATTTT. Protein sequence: CASSSLGGGTDTQYF.

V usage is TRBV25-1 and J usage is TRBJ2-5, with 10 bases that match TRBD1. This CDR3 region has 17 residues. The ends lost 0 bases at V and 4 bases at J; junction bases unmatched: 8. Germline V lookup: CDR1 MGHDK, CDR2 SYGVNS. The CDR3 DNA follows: TGTGCCAGCAGTGAATATGGGGACAGGGGTGTTGTAGAGACCCAGTACTTC. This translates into CASSEYGDRGVVETQYF.

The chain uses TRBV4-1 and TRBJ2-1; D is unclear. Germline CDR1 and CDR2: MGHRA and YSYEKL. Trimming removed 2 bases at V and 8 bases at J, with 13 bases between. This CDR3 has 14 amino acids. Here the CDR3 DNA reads TGCGCCAGCAGCCAACCACGTGTAAGCGATGAGCAGTTCTTC. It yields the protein CASSQPRVSDEQFF.

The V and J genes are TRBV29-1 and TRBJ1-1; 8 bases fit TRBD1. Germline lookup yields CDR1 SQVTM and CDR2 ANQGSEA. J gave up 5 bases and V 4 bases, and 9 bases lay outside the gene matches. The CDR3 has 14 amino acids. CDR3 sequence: CSVVAGGGGTEAFF. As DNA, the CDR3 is TGCAGCGTTGTGGCAGGGGGCGGTGGGACTGAAGCTTTCTTT.

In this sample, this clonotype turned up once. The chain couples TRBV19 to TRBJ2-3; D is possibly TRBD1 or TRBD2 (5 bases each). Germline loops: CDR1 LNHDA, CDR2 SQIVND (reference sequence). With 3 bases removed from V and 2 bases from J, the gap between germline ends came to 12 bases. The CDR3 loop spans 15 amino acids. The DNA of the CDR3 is TGTGCCAGTAGTATTGTTGTCGGGGCCACAGATACGCAGTATTTT. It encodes CASSIVVGATDTQYF.

The DNA for the CDR3 is TGCAGTGCTAGAGGACAGGGGGCTAGTGAGACCCAGTACTTC. This codes for CSARGQGASETQYF. The V gene is TRBV20-1, the J gene TRBJ2-5, with 10 bases fitting TRBD1. The germline gives CDR1 DFQATT, CDR2 SNEGSKA (reference sequence). This CDR3 has 14 residues. V dropped 1 base and J dropped 5; count of bases not matched to a gene: 4.

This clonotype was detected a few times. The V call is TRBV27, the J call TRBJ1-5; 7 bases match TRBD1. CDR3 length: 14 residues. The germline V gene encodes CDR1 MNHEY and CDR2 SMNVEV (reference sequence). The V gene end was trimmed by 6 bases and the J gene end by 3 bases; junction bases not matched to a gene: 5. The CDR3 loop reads CASSLGQINQPQHF. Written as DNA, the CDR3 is TGTGCCAGCAGCTTGGGACAGATCAATCAGCCCCAGCATTTT.

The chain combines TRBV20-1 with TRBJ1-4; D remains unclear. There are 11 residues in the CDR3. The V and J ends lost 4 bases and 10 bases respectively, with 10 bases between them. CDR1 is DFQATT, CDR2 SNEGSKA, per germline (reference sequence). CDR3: CSAIGRGKLFF. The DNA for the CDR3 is TGCAGTGCTATCGGGCGAGGAAAACTGTTTTTT.

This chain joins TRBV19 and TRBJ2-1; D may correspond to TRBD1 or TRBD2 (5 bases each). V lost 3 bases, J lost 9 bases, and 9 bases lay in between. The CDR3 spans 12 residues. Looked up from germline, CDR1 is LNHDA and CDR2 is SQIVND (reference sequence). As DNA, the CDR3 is TGTGCCAGTAGTATGGGGGAGATTGAGCAGTTCTTC. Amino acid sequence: CASSMGEIEQFF.

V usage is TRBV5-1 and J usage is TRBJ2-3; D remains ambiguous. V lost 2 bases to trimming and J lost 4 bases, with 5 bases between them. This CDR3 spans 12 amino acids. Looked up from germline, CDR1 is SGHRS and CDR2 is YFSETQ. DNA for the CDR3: TGCGCCAGCAGCTTAGACGCAGATACGCAGTATTTT. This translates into CASSLDADTQYF.

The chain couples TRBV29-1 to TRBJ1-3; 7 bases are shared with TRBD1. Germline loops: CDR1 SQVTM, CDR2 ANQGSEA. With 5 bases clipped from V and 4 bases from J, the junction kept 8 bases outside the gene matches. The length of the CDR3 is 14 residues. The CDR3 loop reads CSVRDSSFGNTIYF. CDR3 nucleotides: TGCAGCGTTCGGGACAGTTCGTTCGGAAACACCATATATTTT.

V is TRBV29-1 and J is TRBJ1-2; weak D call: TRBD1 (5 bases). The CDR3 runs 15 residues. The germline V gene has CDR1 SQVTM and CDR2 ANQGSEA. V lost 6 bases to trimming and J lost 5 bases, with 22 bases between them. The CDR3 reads CSVDRQLRPGYGYTF. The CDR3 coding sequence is TGCAGCGTCGATAGACAGCTCCGACCTGGATATGGCTACACCTTC.

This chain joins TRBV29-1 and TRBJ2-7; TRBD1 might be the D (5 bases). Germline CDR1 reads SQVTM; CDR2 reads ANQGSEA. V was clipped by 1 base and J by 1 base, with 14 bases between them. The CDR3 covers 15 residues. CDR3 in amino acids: CSVEGMQGPSYEQYF. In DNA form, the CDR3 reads TGCAGCGTTGAAGGTATGCAGGGCCCATCCTACGAGCAGTACTTC.

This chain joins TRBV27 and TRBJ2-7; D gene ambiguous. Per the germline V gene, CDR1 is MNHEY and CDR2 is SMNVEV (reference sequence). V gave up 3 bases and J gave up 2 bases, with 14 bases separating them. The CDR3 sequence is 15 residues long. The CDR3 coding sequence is TGTGCCAGCAGTTTTTCGGGCGCCCCGGCCTACGAGCAGTACTTC. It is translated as CASSFSGAPAYEQYF.

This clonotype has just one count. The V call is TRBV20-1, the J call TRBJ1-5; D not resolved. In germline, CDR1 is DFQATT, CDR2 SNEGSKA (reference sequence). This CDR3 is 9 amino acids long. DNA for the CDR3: TGCAGAGACTGTAAGCCCCAGCATTTT. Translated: CRDCKPQHF.

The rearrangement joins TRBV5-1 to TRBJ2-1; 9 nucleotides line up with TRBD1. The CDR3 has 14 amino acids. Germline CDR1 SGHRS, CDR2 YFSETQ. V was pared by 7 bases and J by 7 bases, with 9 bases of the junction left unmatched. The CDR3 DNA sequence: TGCGCCAGCGGTCCAGGACAGGGGATTAATGAGCAGTTCTTC. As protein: CASGPGQGINEQFF.

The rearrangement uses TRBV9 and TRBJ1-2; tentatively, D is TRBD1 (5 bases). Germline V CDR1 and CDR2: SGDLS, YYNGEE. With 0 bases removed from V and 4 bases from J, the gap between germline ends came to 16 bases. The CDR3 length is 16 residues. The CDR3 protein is CASSVGPLGRTYGYTF. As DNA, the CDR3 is TGTGCCAGCAGCGTAGGACCTTTGGGGCGCACCTATGGCTACACCTTC. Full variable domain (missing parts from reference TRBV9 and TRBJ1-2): DSGVTQTPKHLITATGQRVTLRCSPRSGDLSVYWYQQSLDQGLQFLIQYYNGEERAKGNILERFSAQQFPDLHSELNLSSLELGDSALYFCASSVGPLGRTYGYTFGSGTRLTVV.

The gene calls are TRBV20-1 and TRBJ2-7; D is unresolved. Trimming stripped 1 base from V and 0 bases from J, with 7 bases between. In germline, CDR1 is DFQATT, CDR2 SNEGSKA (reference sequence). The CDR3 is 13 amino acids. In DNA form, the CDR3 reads TGCAGTGCTAGAGGGCCCACCTCCTACGAGCAGTACGTC. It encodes CSARGPTSYEQYV.